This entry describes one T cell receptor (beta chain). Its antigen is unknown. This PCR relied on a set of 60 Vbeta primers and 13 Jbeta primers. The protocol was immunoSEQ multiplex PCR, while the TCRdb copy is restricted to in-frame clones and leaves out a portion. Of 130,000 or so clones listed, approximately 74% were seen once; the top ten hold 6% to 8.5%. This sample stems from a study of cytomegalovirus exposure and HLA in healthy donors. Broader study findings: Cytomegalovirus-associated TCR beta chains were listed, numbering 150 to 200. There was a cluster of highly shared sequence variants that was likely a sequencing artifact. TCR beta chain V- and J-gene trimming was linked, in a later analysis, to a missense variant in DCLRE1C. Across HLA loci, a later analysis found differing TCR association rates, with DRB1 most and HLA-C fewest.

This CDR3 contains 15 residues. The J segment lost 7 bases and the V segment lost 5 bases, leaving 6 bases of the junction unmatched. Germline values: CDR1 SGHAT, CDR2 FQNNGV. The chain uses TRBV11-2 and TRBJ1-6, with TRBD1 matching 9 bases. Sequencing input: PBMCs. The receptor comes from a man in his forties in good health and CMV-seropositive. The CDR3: CASSPDRGINSPLHF. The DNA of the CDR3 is TGTGCCAGCAGCCCGGACAGGGGAATAAATTCACCCCTCCACTTT.